This T cell receptor beta chain comes out of a study of blood T cells in healthy people across ages. Study context: Per two T cells, about one barcoded beta molecule was captured through template switching. Study-wide findings and caveats: While age rose, TCR beta diversity per million T cells dropped in a roughly linear way.

The CDR3 has 15 residues. V shed 5 bases and J shed 2 bases, with 15 bases lying between them. From germline, CDR1 is SGHVS and CDR2 FNYEAQ. The use of a sample-barcoded 5' primer and a J-beta primer mix characterized a second PCR of roughly 7 to 11 cycles. Template switching added a 12-random-nucleotide identifier to every cDNA molecule. Using its own MiXCR run on the 5' RACE reads, TCRdb lists one record per CDR3 protein. The sample has 1 million or so distinct CDR3 sequences; 35% to 50% are singletons. This clonotype has only a few counts. Its specificity is not known. About 9.9 milliliters of peripheral blood were drawn from each donor.

The rearrangement uses TRBV7-6 and TRBJ2-5; TRBD1 might be the D (6 bases). The clonotype comes from a woman in her sixties in good health. Sequenced material: blood. CDR3 loop: CASSTPTGQQETQYF. CDR3 sequence (DNA): TGTGCCAGCAGCACTCCGACAGGACAACAAGAGACCCAGTACTTC.